This T cell receptor (beta chain) was sequenced for a study of CD8+ T cells in alopecia areata. About the study: Among treated patients, severity was scored by affected scalp area percentage. Study-wide points: On tofacitinib, scalp and blood still held many of the expanded lesional clones. Compared with mice, patients displayed less clear TCR sharing, possibly for HLA-related reasons.

Reverse transcription of extracted RNA yielded cDNA, which provided the sequencing template. Profiling relied on immunoSEQ multiplex PCR, and the TCRdb table lists in-frame clones only, not all of them. The sample comprises about 190,000 clones, about three fifths of which are singletons, and 0.65% to 0.7% rests with the top ten. The treatment here: oral pan-JAK inhibitor, 5-10 mg twice daily. Researchers took lesional scalp punch biopsies and peripheral blood from people who were alopecia areata patients. Per the germline V gene, CDR1 is SGHRS and CDR2 is YFSETQ. Trimming took 5 bases from V and 4 from J; bases not matched to a gene: 4. CDR3 size: 13 residues. To note about this clone: What it binds is unknown.

The source is a human donor with alopecia areata. V usage is TRBV5-1 and J usage is TRBJ1-1, with TRBD1 matching 8 bases. This sample comprised CD4+ T cells sorted from blood, obtained at week 4, from a patient treated with tofacitinib. In DNA, the CDR3 is TGCGCCAGCAGTTTTACAGGGGGCACTGAAGCTTTCTTT. It specifies CASSFTGGTEAFF. Full variable domain (remainder filled in from reference TRBV5-1 and TRBJ1-1): KAGVTQTPRYLIKTRGQQVTLSCSPISGHRSVSWYQQTPGQGLQFLFEYFSETQRNKGNFPGRFSGRQFSNSRSEMNVSTLELGDSALYLCASSFTGGTEAFFGQGTRLTVV.